These 29 T cell receptor beta chains share one sample of origin, sequenced in a study of CD8+CD57+ T cells in acquired aplastic anemia. CD8+CD57+ cell expansion, shown by flow cytometry, had occurred in the patients selected for sequencing. TCR beta VDJ and CDR3 profiles were obtained from a genomic DNA template. TCRdb recomputed calls from the reads with MiXCR, one row per CDR3 protein. The table shows 130,000 or so distinct CDR3 sequences, with 40% occurring only once. The sequenced sample was sorted CD4+, CD8+, or CD8+CD57+ T cells (not recorded which) from PBMCs. The receptors derive from a human donor with aplastic anemia.

This clonotype was found many times. This sequence joins TRBV9 and TRBJ1-4; D not resolved. Trimming stripped 6 bases from V and 0 bases from J, with 12 bases between. This CDR3 is 15 amino acids long. The germline gives CDR1 SGDLS, CDR2 YYNGEE. Here the CDR3 DNA reads TGTGCCAGCATTAATGACGGCACAACTAATGAAAAACTGTTTTTT. It encodes CASINDGTTNEKLFF.

This clonotype was counted a few times. This chain links TRBV27 with TRBJ2-3; TRBD2 matches at 8 bases. Germline V gene lookup returns CDR1 MNHEY and CDR2 SMNVEV (reference sequence). The length of the CDR3 is 15 residues. With 9 bases clipped from V and 0 bases from J, the junction kept 8 bases outside the gene matches. DNA of the CDR3: TGTGCCAGAGGGAATACGGGGGGGAGCACAGATACGCAGTATTTT. Its protein product is CARGNTGGSTDTQYF.

This clonotype was picked up one time. The chain employs TRBV29-1 and TRBJ1-2; the D gene is possibly TRBD1 (5 bases). Germline lookup yields CDR1 SQVTM and CDR2 ANQGSEA. The CDR3 has 13 amino acids. V shed 3 bases and J shed 5 bases, with 13 bases lying between them. CDR3 sequence reads: CSVDRGFGYGYTF. In DNA, the CDR3 is TGCAGCGTTGATCGGGGCTTTGGGTATGGCTACACCTTC.

The V and J genes are TRBV10-3 and TRBJ2-2; D gene uncertain. Germline V gene lookup returns CDR1 ENHRY and CDR2 SYGVKD. The CDR3 length is 14 residues. V was pared by 6 bases and J by 0 bases, with 8 bases between. DNA of the CDR3: TGTGCCATCAGAAGTCTACCGAACACCGGGGAGCTGTTTTTT. Its protein is CAIRSLPNTGELFF.

V usage is TRBV15 and J usage is TRBJ2-1; 7 bases agree with TRBD2. The ends lost 1 base at V and 10 bases at J; junction bases unmatched: 4. Germline CDR1 and CDR2: LNHNV and YYDKDF (reference sequence). The CDR3 is 13 amino acids. The CDR3 DNA reads as TGTGCCACCAGCAGAGGGGTGGGAGGGGAGCAGTTCTTC. Amino acids: CATSRGVGGEQFF.

In the case of this clonotype: Because the CDR3 is missing its conserved closing phenylalanine or tryptophan, this is likely a read error. This chain joins TRBV15 and TRBJ2-7, with D possibly matching TRBD2 (6 bases). Deletions cut 0 bases from V and 2 bases from J, with 11 bases between. The CDR3 consists of 15 residues. Germline values: CDR1 LNHNV, CDR2 YYDKDF (reference sequence). The CDR3 DNA reads TGTGCCACCAGCAGAGATGATAGCGGTGCCTACGAGCAGTACCTC. Translation gives CATSRDDSGAYEQYL.

V is TRBV4-2 and J is TRBJ1-2; 9 bases are shared with TRBD1. V shed 8 bases and J 2 bases; nucleotides not matched to a gene: 15. This CDR3 spans 17 amino acids. Germline CDR1 reads LGHNA; CDR2 reads YNFKEQ. This CDR3 reads CASQQGAGAWGNYGYTF. The CDR3 DNA is TGTGCCAGCCAACAGGGGGCAGGGGCGTGGGGCAACTATGGCTACACCTTC.

On this clonotype: A much larger clone is a single base away; this may be a read error. The chain has TRBV27 and TRBJ2-7, with a possible D match to TRBD2 (5 bases). CDR3 length equals 14 residues. Germline V gene data show CDR1 as MNHEY and CDR2 as SMNVEV (reference sequence). Trimming took off 8 bases at V and 1 base at J, with 15 bases between the two ends. CDR3 sequence: CASDQRGPSYEQYF. The CDR3 DNA reads TGTGCCAGCGACCAACGGGGTCCTTCCTACGAGCAGTACTTC.

This clonotype was recorded many times. V and J are TRBV19 and TRBJ1-6; D gene unclear. From germline, CDR1 is LNHDA and CDR2 SQIVND (reference sequence). Trimming took off 3 bases at V and 10 bases at J, with 7 bases between the two ends. The CDR3 spans 12 residues. The CDR3 protein is CASSIPKSPLHF. As DNA, the CDR3 is TGTGCCAGTAGTATTCCGAAGTCACCCCTCCACTTT.

In its sample, this clonotype was seen a few times. The rearrangement links TRBV24-1 to TRBJ1-1; no definite D call. Germline V gene lookup returns CDR1 KGHDR and CDR2 SFDVKD. V lost 11 bases and J 10 bases, leaving 25 bases between the germline ends. The CDR3 has 14 amino acids. CDR3 residues: CASSPETKGVGAFF. As DNA, the CDR3 is TGTGCCAGCTCACCAGAGACAAAGGGCGTAGGAGCTTTCTTT.

At least ten counts were recorded for this clonotype. The chain uses TRBV7-9 and TRBJ2-3; D is unresolved. The V and J ends lost 0 bases and 2 bases respectively, with 12 bases between them. Germline V gene data show CDR1 as SEHNR and CDR2 as FQNEAQ (reference sequence). This CDR3 contains 16 residues. CDR3 DNA sequence: TGTGCCAGCAGCTTAGCTGCGCAACCTTACACAGATACGCAGTATTTT. Translated, it gives CASSLAAQPYTDTQYF.

The V and J genes are TRBV30 and TRBJ1-6, with D tentatively TRBD1 (6 bases). Trimming removed 7 bases at V and 0 bases at J, with 10 bases between. The CDR3 loop spans 14 amino acids. CDR1 GTSNPN and CDR2 SVGIG come from the germline V gene (reference sequence). CDR3 region: CASRGSSYNSPLHF. For the CDR3, the DNA is TGTGCCTCAAGGGGGAGCTCCTATAATTCACCCCTCCACTTT.

This clonotype has a handful of counts. The V gene is TRBV28, the J gene TRBJ2-7; D is perhaps TRBD1 (7 bases). The CDR3 runs to 14 residues. The V gene lost 7 bases and the J gene lost 0 bases, with 13 bases spanning the gap. Germline V gene data show CDR1 as MDHEN and CDR2 as SYDVKM. Here the CDR3 DNA reads TGTGCCAGCAACTCAGGGGGGCTCTCCTACGAGCAGTACTTC. This sequence encodes CASNSGGLSYEQYF.

This clonotype came up many times. This rearrangement joins TRBV20-1 to TRBJ1-4, with D possibly TRBD1 on 6 matching bases. Per the germline V gene, CDR1 is DFQATT and CDR2 is SNEGSKA (reference sequence). This CDR3 is built from 14 residues. V was pared by 3 bases and J by 8 bases, with 16 bases between. Here the CDR3 reads CSASRRGAGEKLFF. The CDR3 DNA follows: TGCAGTGCTAGTAGGAGGGGGGCCGGCGAAAAACTGTTTTTT.

There are many counts of this clonotype. The chain joins TRBV5-8 to TRBJ1-1; D remains ambiguous. The CDR3 sequence is 13 residues long. Germline CDR1 reads SGHTS; CDR2 reads YDEGEE. V shed 1 base and J shed 1 base, with 5 bases lying between them. The CDR3 sequence: CASSLPQNTEAFF. The CDR3 DNA is TGTGCCAGCAGCTTGCCCCAGAACACTGAAGCTTTCTTT. The full variable domain, rest sourced from reference TRBV5-8 and TRBJ1-1, is EAGVTQSPTHLIKTRGQQATLRCSPISGHTSVYWYQQALGLGLQFLLWYDEGEERNRGNFPPRFSGRQFPNYSSELNVNALELEDSALYLCASSLPQNTEAFFGQGTRLTVV.

The chain carries TRBV2 and TRBJ1-5; a possible D gene is TRBD1 (5 bases). CDR3 size: 14 residues. V was cut by 3 bases and J by 5 bases, with 11 bases left in between. Germline V lookup: CDR1 SNHLY, CDR2 FYNNEI. The CDR3 DNA reads TGTGCCAGCAGTGAGGGACCGGAGTATCAGCCCCAGCATTTT. It yields the protein CASSEGPEYQPQHF.

This clonotype was seen repeatedly, ten times or more. The V and J genes are TRBV10-3 and TRBJ1-1; D remains ambiguous. The CDR3 is 14 residues long. Germline V gene sequence: CDR1 ENHRY, CDR2 SYGVKD. The ends were cut back, 3 bases at V and 0 bases at J, with 8 bases in the middle. CDR3 in DNA: TGTGCCATCAGTGAAACTCACTTGAACACTGAAGCTTTCTTT. Translating it yields CAISETHLNTEAFF.

This clonotype has a count of ten or more. The chain combines TRBV6-1 with TRBJ1-1, with D maybe TRBD1 (6 bases). The CDR3 is made up of 12 amino acids. V was clipped by 6 bases and J by 8 bases, with 13 bases between them. Germline values: CDR1 MNHNS, CDR2 SASEGT. The CDR3 here is CASSTGTPEAFF. For the CDR3, the DNA is TGTGCCAGCAGCACCGGGACACCCGAAGCTTTCTTT.

A word on this clonotype: A clone one base away is much larger, so this may be a read error. The conserved phenylalanine or tryptophan normally closing the CDR3 is absent here, so this likely arose from a read error. V and J are TRBV20-1 and TRBJ2-4, with D perhaps TRBD2 (5 bases). V was shortened by 0 bases and J by 1 base, with 16 bases between the two germline ends. Germline V gene sequence: CDR1 DFQATT, CDR2 SNEGSKA (reference sequence). The CDR3 has 17 amino acids. As DNA, the CDR3 is TGCAGTGCTAGAGATCCGGGGAGCGCCTTGGCCAAAAACATTCAGTACCTC. This sequence encodes CSARDPGSALAKNIQYL.

This clonotype showed up many times. V and J are TRBV2 and TRBJ1-1; the D is unclear. This CDR3 contains 14 residues. Germline V gene data show CDR1 as SNHLY and CDR2 as FYNNEI. Trimming left V 1 base short and J 2 bases short, with 8 bases between. The CDR3 coding sequence is TGTGCCAGCAGTGAAGGGAGGGCCAACACTGAAGCTTTCTTT. Translated: CASSEGRANTEAFF.

Concerning this clonotype: Being one base from a much bigger clone, this may be a read error. This sequence joins TRBV5-1 and TRBJ1-2; 7 nucleotides align to TRBD1. CDR1 and CDR2 (germline): SGHRS, YFSETQ. This CDR3 has 15 amino acids. This CDR3 reads CASSNFPGTDYGCTF. The CDR3 DNA is TGCGCCAGCAGTAATTTCCCCGGGACAGATTATGGCTGCACCTTC.

The chain recombines TRBV6-2 or TRBV6-3 with TRBJ1-2; no clear D. The germline V gene has CDR1 MNHEY and CDR2 SVGEGT. This CDR3 contains 12 residues. Trimming took 3 bases from V and 7 from J, leaving 9 bases between them. Here the CDR3 reads CASSYRQLGYTF. DNA of the CDR3: TGTGCCAGCAGTTATAGGCAACTTGGCTACACCTTC.

The chain is built from TRBV19 and TRBJ2-7, with TRBD2 matching 8 bases. J lost 3 bases, V lost 5 bases, and 6 bases had no gene match. The CDR3 is made up of 14 amino acids. The V gene's germline CDR1 is LNHDA and CDR2 SQIVND (reference sequence). The DNA for the CDR3 is TGTGCCAGTAGTTACCAGCGGGGGAACTACGAGCAGTACTTC. It yields the protein CASSYQRGNYEQYF.

The genes are TRBV2 and TRBJ2-3; no clear D. The germline CDR1 and CDR2 sequences are SNHLY and FYNNEI. This CDR3 comprises 14 residues. V dropped 5 bases and J dropped 0 bases, with 9 bases sitting between them. This chain's CDR3 is CASSPVHSTDTQYF. The CDR3, as DNA: TGTGCCAGCAGTCCCGTTCATAGCACAGATACGCAGTATTTT.

This clonotype was recorded at least ten times. The J gene is TRBJ1-1, the V gene TRBV11-2; D call uncertain. The ends were cut back, 3 bases at V and 0 bases at J, with 26 bases in the middle. The CDR3 sequence is 20 residues long. Germline CDR1 is SGHAT and CDR2 is FQNNGV. CDR3 protein: CASSFRSRTIVNSMNTEAFF. In DNA, the CDR3 is TGTGCCAGCAGCTTTAGATCCAGGACGATAGTTAATAGTATGAACACTGAAGCTTTCTTT.

A word on this clonotype: A much more abundant neighbour one base away suggests this may be a read error. This chain connects TRBV6-5 to TRBJ2-3; 7 bases agree with TRBD1. Losses at the gene ends were 2 bases for V and 1 base for J; bases not matched to a gene: 3. The CDR3 spans 15 residues. Germline CDR1 MNHEY, CDR2 SVGAGI. The CDR3 protein is CASSYPGTGTDTQYF. The CDR3 DNA reads as TGTGCCAGCAGTTACCCGGGGACAGGCACAGATACGCAGTATTTT.

This clonotype was counted a single time. This could be a read error, since a much larger clone is one nucleotide away. The chain joins TRBV27 to TRBJ2-7; TRBD1 is a possible D gene (5 bases). Germline loops: CDR1 MNHEY, CDR2 SMNVEV (reference sequence). The CDR3 is made up of 14 amino acids. The V and J ends lost 5 bases and 4 bases respectively, with 15 bases between them. The CDR3 DNA reads as TGTGCCAGCAGTCCCGACAGTGTATTTTACGAGCAGTACTTC. Translated, it gives CASSPDSVFYEQYF.

This clonotype was recorded many times. V is TRBV5-1 and J is TRBJ2-1; 11 bases fit TRBD2. Germline trimming cut 7 bases from V and 5 bases from J; bases unmatched to any gene: 14. The CDR3 length is 17 residues. Germline V lookup: CDR1 SGHRS, CDR2 YFSETQ. The CDR3 DNA follows: TGCGCCAGCGAACTCTACCCACGGACTAGCGGGCACAATGAGCAGTTCTTC. Translated: CASELYPRTSGHNEQFF.

The chain uses TRBV7-2 and TRBJ2-3; no definite D call. The V gene's germline CDR1 is SGHTA and CDR2 FQGNSA. V was shortened by 5 bases and J by 0 bases, with 3 bases between the two germline ends. The CDR3 is made up of 12 amino acids. CDR3 in DNA: TGTGCCAGCAGCCAAAGCACAGATACGCAGTATTTT. The encoded protein is CASSQSTDTQYF.